This T cell receptor (beta chain) was observed in a study of blood T cell repertoires in COVID-19. Looking at the study overall: COVID-19 samples collected from the United States, Italy and Spain covered acute and convalescent phases. T cells, B-cell-depleted T cells, or PBMCs provided the cDNA or gDNA that served as material.

With 7 bases removed from V and 5 bases from J, the gap between germline ends came to 13 bases. Germline CDR1 reads SGDLS; CDR2 reads YYNGEE. The CDR3 has 13 residues. How the authors handled the data: Counts of nucleated cells, estimated from reference gene primer amplification, were obtained. Measured with immunoSEQ multiplex PCR; TCRdb has only the in-frame clones, and not every one. V, J and clone size are those of that table, while D and trimming were read from the DNA. Found here are about 33,000 clones, approximately 90% of them singletons; the top ten hold 2% to 2.5%. The clonotype comes from a human donor in a cohort sampled during active COVID-19. The chain employs TRBV9 and TRBJ2-1; possibly TRBD2 for D (6 bases). The sequencing input was peripheral blood. The CDR3 region has the DNA TGTGCCAGCTCCCTAGCGACAGACAATGAGCAGTTCTTC. It specifies CASSLATDNEQFF.